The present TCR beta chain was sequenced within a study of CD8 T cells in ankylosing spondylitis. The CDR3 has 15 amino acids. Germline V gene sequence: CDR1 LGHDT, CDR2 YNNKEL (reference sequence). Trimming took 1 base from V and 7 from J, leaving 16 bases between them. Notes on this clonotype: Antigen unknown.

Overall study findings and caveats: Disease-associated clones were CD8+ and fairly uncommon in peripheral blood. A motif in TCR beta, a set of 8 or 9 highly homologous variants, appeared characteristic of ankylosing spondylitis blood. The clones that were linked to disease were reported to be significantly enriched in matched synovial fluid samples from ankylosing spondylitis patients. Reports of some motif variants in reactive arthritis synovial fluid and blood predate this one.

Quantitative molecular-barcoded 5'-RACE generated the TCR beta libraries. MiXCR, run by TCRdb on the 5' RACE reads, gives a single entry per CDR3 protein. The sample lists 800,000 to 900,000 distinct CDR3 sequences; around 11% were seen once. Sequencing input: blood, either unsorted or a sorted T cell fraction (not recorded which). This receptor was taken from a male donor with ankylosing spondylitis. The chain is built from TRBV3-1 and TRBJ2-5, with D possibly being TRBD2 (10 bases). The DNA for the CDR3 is TGTGCCAGCAGCCAAGCACTAGCGGGACAGGGGACCCAGTACTTC. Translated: CASSQALAGQGTQYF.